The 23 T cell receptor beta chains reported below all come from one sample, sequenced in a study of T cells in Graves' hyperthyroidism and ophthalmopathy. What was amplified from RNA transcripts were TCR beta CDR3 regions. The HTBI primer set drove a first-round RT-PCR of the TCR CDR3. MiXCR, run by TCRdb on the multiplex PCR reads, gives a single entry per CDR3 protein. This table has 400,000 to 550,000 distinct CDR3 sequences, around 14% appearing once. The specimen was blood. These receptors all come from a woman aged 18-30 years with Graves' hyperthyroidism.

This clonotype appeared a single time. The CDR3, as DNA: TGCGCCAGCAGTGAGTCGGAGGCTCTAACGTACGTC. Amino acid sequence: CASSESEALTYV. The chain uses TRBV10-2 and TRBJ2-7; D perhaps matches TRBD2 (5 bases). The V end was cut by 0 bases, the J end by 12 bases, with 12 bases between. Per the germline V gene, CDR1 is WSHSY and CDR2 is SAAADI. This CDR3 contains 12 residues.

This clonotype was seen many times. This chain joins TRBV28 and TRBJ2-7; D is possibly TRBD1 (6 bases). Germline-derived CDR1 and CDR2 are MDHEN and SYDVKM. This CDR3 has 15 residues. V was shortened by 4 bases and J by 0 bases, with 13 bases between the two germline ends. The CDR3 DNA reads as TGTGCCAGCAGTTCTTCAGGGGCCTACTCCTACGAGCAGTACTTC. Amino acids: CASSSSGAYSYEQYF.

This clonotype was seen repeatedly, ten times or more. CDR3 sequence: CASSQRGGQETQYF. CDR3 DNA: TGTGCCAGCAGCCAGAGGGGGGGTCAAGAGACCCAGTACTTC. The V gene is TRBV27, the J gene TRBJ2-5, with D perhaps TRBD2 (7 bases). The germline V and J ends were trimmed by 6 bases and 2 bases, with 13 bases remaining between them. The CDR3 loop spans 14 amino acids. Looked up from germline, CDR1 is MNHEY and CDR2 is SMNVEV (reference sequence).

This clonotype showed up just a few times. The genes are TRBV2 and TRBJ1-1; weak D call: TRBD1 (5 bases). Deletions cut 8 bases from V and 3 bases from J, with 10 bases between. Germline assignment: CDR1 SNHLY and CDR2 FYNNEI. This CDR3 comprises 12 residues. Here the CDR3 DNA reads TGTGCCAGCCGCTGGGGCGACACTGAAGCTTTCTTT. Amino acids: CASRWGDTEAFF.

This clonotype was seen many times. V and J are TRBV5-8 and TRBJ1-1; D is uncertain. The CDR3 consists of 17 residues. Trimming pared 4 bases from V and 0 bases from J, leaving 19 bases between. Germline values: CDR1 SGHTS, CDR2 YDEGEE. For the CDR3, the DNA is TGTGCCAGCAGCCGCCCGACGGCCGGATGGTTGAACACTGAAGCTTTCTTT. Translation gives CASSRPTAGWLNTEAFF.

This clonotype has at least ten counts. The CDR3 DNA reads TGTGCCAGCAGACGGGAGGTCAGGCATTCACCCCTCCACTTT. It codes for CASRREVRHSPLHF. This chain uses TRBV3-1 with TRBJ1-6; D is uncertain. V lost 6 bases to trimming and J lost 8 bases, with 14 bases between them. This CDR3 has 14 residues. Germline CDR1 LGHDT, CDR2 YNNKEL (reference sequence).

This clonotype was picked up many times. The V gene is TRBV3-1, the J gene TRBJ2-1; perhaps D is TRBD1 or TRBD2 (5 bases each). Germline loops: CDR1 LGHDT, CDR2 YNNKEL (reference sequence). V lost 4 bases to trimming and J lost 3 bases, with 16 bases between them. There are 16 residues in the CDR3. CDR3 region: CASSPIGTGFYNEQFF. The CDR3 bases are TGTGCCAGCAGCCCCATCGGGACGGGGTTCTACAATGAGCAGTTCTTC.

The chain combines TRBV12-3 or TRBV12-4 with TRBJ2-2; tentative D call: TRBD2 (7 bases). CDR3 length: 14 amino acids. With 5 bases removed from V and 4 bases from J, the gap between germline ends came to 11 bases. This chain's CDR3 is CASSGGGGTGELFF. The CDR3 DNA reads as TGTGCCAGCAGTGGGGGCGGGGGCACCGGGGAGCTGTTTTTT.

This clonotype occurred many times. The J gene is TRBJ2-2, the V gene TRBV24-1; the D is unclear. Trimming removed 1 base from V and 4 bases from J, with 6 bases in between. Germline V CDR1 and CDR2: KGHDR, SFDVKD. The CDR3 loop spans 14 amino acids. CDR3 bases: TGTGCCACCAGTGATTTACTTGGCACCGGGGAGCTGTTTTTT. Protein product: CATSDLLGTGELFF.

This chain connects TRBV14 to TRBJ1-1; TRBD1 is a possible D gene (5 bases). This CDR3 region has 16 residues. V gave up 0 bases and J gave up 0 bases, with 11 bases separating them. Germline V CDR1 and CDR2: SGHDN, FVKESK. The CDR3 DNA reads TGTGCCAGCAGCCAAGATCAGTGGACAATGAACACTGAAGCTTTCTTT. Amino acid sequence: CASSQDQWTMNTEAFF.

This clonotype was seen ten or more times. The chain combines TRBV9 with TRBJ1-1; 8 bases agree with TRBD1. Trimming took 0 bases from V and 5 from J; bases not matched to a gene: 3. CDR1 is SGDLS and CDR2 is YYNGEE in the germline V gene. The CDR3 length is 14 residues. The CDR3 loop reads CASSVGTGKTEAFF. The CDR3 nucleotides are TGTGCCAGCAGCGTAGGGACAGGGAAAACTGAAGCTTTCTTT.

V usage is TRBV9 and J usage is TRBJ2-5; a possible D gene is TRBD1 (8 bases). CDR1 and CDR2 (germline): SGDLS, YYNGEE. Trimming cost V 3 bases and J 4 bases, with 19 bases left between them. This CDR3 region has 16 residues. CDR3 amino acids: CASSESPTGEGETQYF. CDR3 in DNA: TGTGCCAGCAGCGAGTCCCCGACAGGGGAGGGAGAGACCCAGTACTTC. Combining the CDR3 with reference TRBV9 and TRBJ2-5 gives the whole variable domain DSGVTQTPKHLITATGQRVTLRCSPRSGDLSVYWYQQSLDQGLQFLIQYYNGEERAKGNILERFSAQQFPDLHSELNLSSLELGDSALYFCASSESPTGEGETQYFGPGTRLLVL.

This clonotype was seen at least ten times. J is TRBJ2-1 and V is TRBV24-1, with D tentatively TRBD2 (7 bases). Per germline, CDR1 KGHDR and CDR2 SFDVKD. CDR3 length: 13 amino acids. V lost 3 bases to trimming and J lost 8 bases, with 10 bases between them. The CDR3 DNA reads TGTGCCACCAGTGATGGGGGGGCCGATGAGCAGTTCTTC. This encodes CATSDGGADEQFF.

In this sample, this clonotype turned up many times. The rearrangement joins TRBV30 to TRBJ1-6; D might be TRBD1 (5 bases). This CDR3 region has 14 residues. V lost 2 bases and J lost 9, with 14 bases in between. The germline V gene encodes CDR1 GTSNPN and CDR2 SVGIG (reference sequence). The CDR3 loop reads CAWSSQGNGSPLHF. The CDR3 DNA sequence: TGTGCCTGGAGTTCCCAGGGAAACGGTTCACCCCTCCACTTT.

This clonotype has ten or more counts. At one boundary the junction diverges from the germline segment, which might be a read error. The chain recombines TRBV5-1 with TRBJ2-3; 7 nucleotides line up with TRBD2. The CDR3 runs 14 residues. Germline V CDR1 and CDR2: SGHRS, YFSETQ. CDR3 region: CASSSSGPTDTQYF. CDR3 in DNA: TGTGCCAGCAGTTCTAGCGGTCCCACAGATACGCAGTATTTT.

V and J are TRBV7-3 and TRBJ1-1; D is perhaps TRBD1 (5 bases). CDR1 SGHTA and CDR2 FQGTGA come from the germline V gene. With 5 bases removed from V and 4 bases from J, the gap between germline ends came to 17 bases. The CDR3 totals 15 residues. The CDR3 sequence is CASSPHGGGSTEAFF. The CDR3 nucleotides read TGTGCCAGCAGCCCCCACGGGGGTGGAAGCACTGAAGCTTTCTTT.

Points on this clonotype: Since a much larger clone is just one base distant, this may be a read error. J is TRBJ2-7 and V is TRBV12-3 or TRBV12-4, with TRBD2 identical over 14 bases. The CDR3 is made up of 15 amino acids. Unmatched junction bases numbered 8, after V lost 6 bases and J lost 7 bases. In nucleotides, the CDR3 is TGTGCCAGCAGGAAACCGGGACTAGCGGGAGTTGAGCAGTACTTC. Translation: CASRKPGLAGVEQYF.

This clonotype has at least ten counts. This chain joins TRBV20-1 and TRBJ2-7, with TRBD2 matching over 7 bases. Trimming at V came to 6 bases and at J to 4 bases, leaving 3 bases not matched to a gene. This CDR3 comprises 11 residues. Germline lookup yields CDR1 DFQATT and CDR2 SNEGSKA (reference sequence). DNA for the CDR3: TGCAGTGCCGGAGCGGGGTACGAGCAGTACTTC. Protein product: CSAGAGYEQYF.

This clonotype was seen many times. The genes are TRBV30 and TRBJ1-1; TRBD1 aligns across 7 bases. The germline V gene encodes CDR1 GTSNPN and CDR2 SVGIG (reference sequence). V lost 2 bases, J lost 10 bases, and 16 bases stayed unmatched. This CDR3 comprises 15 residues. CDR3: CAWSPGRTGFRGAFF. The CDR3 DNA is TGTGCCTGGAGTCCCGGGCGGACAGGTTTTCGGGGAGCTTTCTTT.

This clonotype occurred many times. The J gene is TRBJ1-1, the V gene TRBV12-3 or TRBV12-4; 9 positions match TRBD1. V dropped 6 bases and J dropped 4; count of bases not matched to a gene: 6. The CDR3 loop spans 14 amino acids. DNA of the CDR3: TGTGCCAGCAGACCTGGACAGGGGACCACTGAAGCTTTCTTT. This gives the protein CASRPGQGTTEAFF.

This clonotype occurred a few times. J is TRBJ2-7 and V is TRBV6-1; no clear D. The CDR3 covers 13 residues. The germline V and J ends were trimmed by 5 bases and 1 base, with 9 bases remaining between them. Germline lookup yields CDR1 MNHNS and CDR2 SASEGT. The CDR3 region is CASSPHESYEQYF. For the CDR3, the DNA is TGTGCCAGCAGTCCTCATGAATCCTACGAGCAGTACTTC.

This rearrangement joins TRBV11-2 to TRBJ1-1; no definite D call. CDR3 length: 14 residues. V was clipped by 1 base and J by 10 bases, with 16 bases between them. Germline-derived CDR1 and CDR2 are SGHAT and FQNNGV. Here the CDR3 reads CASSLVGDPRSAFF. In DNA, the CDR3 is TGTGCCAGCAGCTTAGTCGGGGATCCCCGATCAGCTTTCTTT. Looking up the rest from reference TRBV11-2 and TRBJ1-1 gives the full variable domain: EAGVAQSPRYKIIEKRQSVAFWCNPISGHATLYWYQQILGQGPKLLIQFQNNGVVDDSQLPKDRFSAERLKGVDSTLKIQPAKLEDSAVYLCASSLVGDPRSAFFGQGTRLTVV.

The sample holds many counts of this clonotype. V usage is TRBV5-1 and J usage is TRBJ2-1, with TRBD1 identical over 7 bases. This CDR3 contains 16 residues. The germline V gene encodes CDR1 SGHRS and CDR2 YFSETQ. The V gene end was trimmed by 5 bases and the J gene end by 0 bases; junction bases not matched to a gene: 8. The CDR3 loop reads CASSTTGQSSYNEQFF. CDR3 sequence (DNA): TGCGCCAGCAGTACGACAGGGCAGAGCTCCTACAATGAGCAGTTCTTC.